Below, one T cell receptor (beta chain) is given with its context. Antigen unknown. These data originate in a study of cytomegalovirus exposure and HLA in healthy donors. Study-wide results and caveats: An analysis was carried out later, and it reportedly showed fewer N-insertions in an Asian-associated ancestry cluster than the approximately 670-donor mean. Most TCR beta V segments were productive about 90% or about 30% of the time in an earlier analysis. Further analysis, carried out later, found HLA-associated TCR beta chains more clonally expanded than equally common other chains.

The PCR had 60 Vbeta and 13 Jbeta primers. Here immunoSEQ multiplex PCR was the method, and the copy in TCRdb shows in-frame clones only, minus some. The table shows about 130,000 clones, with 75% occurring only once. Germline CDR1 reads GTSNPN; CDR2 reads SVGIG (reference sequence). Between the trimmed V and J ends, which lost 0 bases and 7 bases, there was a span of 13 bases. The CDR3 is 15 residues long. When sampled, the donors appeared nominally healthy, though they likely had unrecorded immune exposures. Input material: PBMCs. The genes are TRBV30 and TRBJ1-6; maybe TRBD1 (5 bases). This TCR derives from a man aged 30-40 years in good health and CMV-seronegative. CDR3 nucleotide sequence: TGTGCCTGGAGTGTAGCTGGGGCACTAAATTCACCCCTCCACTTT. Amino acids: CAWSVAGALNSPLHF. Using reference TRBV30 and TRBJ1-6 for the parts outside the CDR3, the full variable domain is SQTIHQWPATLVQPVGSPLSLECTVEGTSNPNLYWYRQAAGRGLQLLFYSVGIGQISSEVPQNLSASRPQDRQFILSSKKLLLSDSGFYLCAWSVAGALNSPLHFGNGTRLTVT.